This TCR beta chain is drawn from a study of blood T cell repertoires in COVID-19. Study-wide context: The origin of the acute and convalescent COVID-19 samples was the United States, Italy and Spain. Nucleic acid was either cDNA or gDNA, and it came from T cells, B-cell-depleted T cells, or PBMCs.

Only in-frame clones appear in the TCRdb table, and some are missing; sequencing was by immunoSEQ multiplex PCR. Counted here are around 450,000 clones, roughly 87% occurring once; the ten biggest clones make up roughly 0.7%. Each participant's cohort was designated according to participant-reported clinical history. Cohort 3 donors were reported recovered after two negative PCRs, clearance, or symptom resolution. Trimming cost V 1 base and J 4 bases, with 5 bases left between them. Germline lookup yields CDR1 GTSNPN and CDR2 SVGIG (reference sequence). The CDR3 runs to 12 residues. The chain couples TRBV30 to TRBJ2-1, with D unclear. The sequencing sample was made of PBMCs or T cells enriched from blood (not recorded which). The TCR comes from a woman in her late teens or twenties who had recovered from COVID-19. Written as DNA, the CDR3 is TGTGCCTGGAGTGGTCAGTACAATGAGCAGTTCTTC. It is translated as CAWSGQYNEQFF.